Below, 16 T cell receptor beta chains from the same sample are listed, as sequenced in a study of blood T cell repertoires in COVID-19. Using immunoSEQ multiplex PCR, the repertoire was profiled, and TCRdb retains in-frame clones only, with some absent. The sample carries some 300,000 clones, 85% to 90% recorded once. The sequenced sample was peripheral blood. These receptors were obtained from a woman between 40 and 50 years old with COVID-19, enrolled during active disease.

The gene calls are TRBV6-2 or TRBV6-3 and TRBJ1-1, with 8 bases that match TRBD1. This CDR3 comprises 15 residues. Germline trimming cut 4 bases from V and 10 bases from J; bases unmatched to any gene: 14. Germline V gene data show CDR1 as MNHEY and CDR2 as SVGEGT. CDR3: CASSSPRGQVGAAFF. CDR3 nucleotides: TGTGCCAGCAGTTCCCCGCGGGGACAGGTAGGAGCAGCTTTCTTT.

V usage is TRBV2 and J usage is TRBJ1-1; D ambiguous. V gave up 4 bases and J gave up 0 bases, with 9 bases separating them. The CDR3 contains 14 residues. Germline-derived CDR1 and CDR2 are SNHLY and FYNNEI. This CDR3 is CASSGRILNTEAFF. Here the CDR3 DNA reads TGTGCCAGCAGTGGCAGAATCCTGAACACTGAAGCTTTCTTT.

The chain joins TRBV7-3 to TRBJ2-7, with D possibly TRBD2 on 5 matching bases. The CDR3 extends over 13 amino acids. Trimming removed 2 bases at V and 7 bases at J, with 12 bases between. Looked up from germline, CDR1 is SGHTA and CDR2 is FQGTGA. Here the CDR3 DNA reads TGTGCCAGCAGCTTACGGTCCAGCGGAGAGCAGTACTTC. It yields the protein CASSLRSSGEQYF.

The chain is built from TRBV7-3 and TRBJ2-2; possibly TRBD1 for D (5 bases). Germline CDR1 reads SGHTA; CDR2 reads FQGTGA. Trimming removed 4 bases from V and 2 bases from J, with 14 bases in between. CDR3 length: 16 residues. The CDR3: CASSSQAGLNTGELFF. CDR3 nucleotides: TGTGCCAGCAGCTCCCAGGCAGGGCTAAACACCGGGGAGCTGTTTTTT.

CDR3 nucleotide sequence: TGTGCCAGCAGCCGAACCGGGACAGGGTCTCTCTCTGGAAACACCATATATTTT. Translation: CASSRTGTGSLSGNTIYF. The J gene is TRBJ1-3, the V gene TRBV27; 9 positions match TRBD1. This CDR3 contains 18 residues. The germline CDR1 and CDR2 sequences are MNHEY and SMNVEV (reference sequence). V was clipped by 6 bases and J by 0 bases; unmatched bases: 12.

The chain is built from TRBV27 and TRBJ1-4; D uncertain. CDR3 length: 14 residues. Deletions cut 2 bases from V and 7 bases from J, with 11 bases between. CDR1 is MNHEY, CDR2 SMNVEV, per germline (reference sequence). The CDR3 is CASSLGGNPEKLFF. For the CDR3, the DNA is TGTGCCAGCAGTTTAGGAGGAAATCCTGAAAAACTGTTTTTT.

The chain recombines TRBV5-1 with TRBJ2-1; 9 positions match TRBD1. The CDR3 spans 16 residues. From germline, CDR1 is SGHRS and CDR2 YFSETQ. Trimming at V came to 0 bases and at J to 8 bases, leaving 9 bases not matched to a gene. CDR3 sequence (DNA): TGCGCCAGCAGCTTGGACGCCGGGACAGGGTCCTATGAGCAGTTCTTC. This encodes CASSLDAGTGSYEQFF.

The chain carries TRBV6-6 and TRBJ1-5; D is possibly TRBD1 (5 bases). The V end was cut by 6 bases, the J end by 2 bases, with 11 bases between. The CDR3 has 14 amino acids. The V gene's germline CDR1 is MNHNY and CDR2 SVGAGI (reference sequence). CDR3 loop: CASSSDRRNQPQHF. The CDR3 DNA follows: TGTGCCAGCAGCTCCGACAGACGCAATCAGCCCCAGCATTTT.

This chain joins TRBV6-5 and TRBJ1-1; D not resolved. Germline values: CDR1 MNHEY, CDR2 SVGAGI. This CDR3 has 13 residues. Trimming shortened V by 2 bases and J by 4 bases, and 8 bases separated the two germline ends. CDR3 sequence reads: CASSYQSGTEAFF. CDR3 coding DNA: TGTGCCAGCAGTTACCAGTCGGGCACTGAAGCTTTCTTT.

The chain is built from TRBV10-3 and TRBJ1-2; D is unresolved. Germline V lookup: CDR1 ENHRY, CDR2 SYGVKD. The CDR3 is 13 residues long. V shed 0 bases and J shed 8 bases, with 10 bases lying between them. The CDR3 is CAISESPSGGYTF. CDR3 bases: TGTGCCATCAGTGAGTCGCCCTCGGGGGGCTACACCTTC.

The CDR3 spells CASSVGSGGSYEQYF. In DNA form, the CDR3 reads TGTGCCAGCAGCGTAGGTAGCGGGGGCTCCTACGAGCAGTACTTC. The chain employs TRBV9 and TRBJ2-7; 9 bases map to TRBD2. The length of the CDR3 is 15 residues. V was pared by 0 bases and J by 0 bases, with 1 base of the junction left unmatched. From germline, CDR1 is SGDLS and CDR2 YYNGEE.

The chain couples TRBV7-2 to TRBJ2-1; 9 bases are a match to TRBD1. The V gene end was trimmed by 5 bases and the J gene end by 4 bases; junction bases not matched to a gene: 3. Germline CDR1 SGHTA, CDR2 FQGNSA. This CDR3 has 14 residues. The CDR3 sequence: CASSAGTGYNEQFF. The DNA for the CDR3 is TGTGCCAGCAGCGCAGGGACAGGGTACAATGAGCAGTTCTTC.

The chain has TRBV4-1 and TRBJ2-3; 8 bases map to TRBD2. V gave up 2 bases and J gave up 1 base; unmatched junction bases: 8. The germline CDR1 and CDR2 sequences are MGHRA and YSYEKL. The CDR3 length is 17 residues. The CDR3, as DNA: TGCGCCAGCAGCCAAATCGCGGGAGGATCCGGCACAGATACGCAGTATTTT. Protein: CASSQIAGGSGTDTQYF.

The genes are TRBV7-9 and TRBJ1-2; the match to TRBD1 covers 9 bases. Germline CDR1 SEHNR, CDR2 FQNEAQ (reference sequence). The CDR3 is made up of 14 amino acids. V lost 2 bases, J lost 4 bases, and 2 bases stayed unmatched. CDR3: CASSLRDRAYGYTF. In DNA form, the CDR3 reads TGTGCCAGCAGCTTAAGGGACAGGGCCTATGGCTACACCTTC.

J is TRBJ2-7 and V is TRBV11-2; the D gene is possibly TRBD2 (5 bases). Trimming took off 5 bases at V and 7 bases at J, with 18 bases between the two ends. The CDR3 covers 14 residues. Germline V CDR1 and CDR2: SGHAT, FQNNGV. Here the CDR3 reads CASSPNFGVREQYF. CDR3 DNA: TGTGCCAGCAGCCCGAATTTCGGGGTTAGGGAGCAGTACTTC.

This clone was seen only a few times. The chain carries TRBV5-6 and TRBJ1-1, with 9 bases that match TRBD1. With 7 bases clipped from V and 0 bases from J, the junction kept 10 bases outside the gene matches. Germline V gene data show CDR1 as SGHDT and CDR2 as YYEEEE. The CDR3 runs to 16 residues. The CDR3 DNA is TGTGCCAGCTTTCGGGACAGGGCCGTTATGAACACTGAAGCTTTCTTT. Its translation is CASFRDRAVMNTEAFF.